Listed below are T cell receptor beta chains from one sample, sequenced in a study of blood T cell repertoires in COVID-19. Sequencing was performed with immunoSEQ multiplex PCR; in TCRdb, only in-frame clones are kept and a portion is missing. The data hold about 330,000 clones, with roughly nine tenths observed a single time. Source material: PBMCs or T cells enriched from blood (not recorded which). The receptors here all came from a woman aged 25 to 39 who had recovered from COVID-19. The CDR3 runs from the conserved cysteine through the conserved F or W. The D gene is left open where the match is weak. The listing skips clone size in some rows; elsewhere it reads once, few, many or a size class.

j_call clone_size v_call d_call cdr3_aa cdr3_nt
TRBJ2-3 NA TRBV5-4 NA CASSLAGGDTQYF TGTGCCAGCAGCTTGGCCGGCGGAGATACGCAGTATTTT
TRBJ1-1 NA TRBV27 TRBD1 CASRQQGRNTEAFF TGTGCCAGCAGGCAACAGGGGCGGAACACTGAAGCTTTCTTT
TRBJ1-4 NA TRBV3-1/TRBV3-2 TRBD1 CASSPTLTGVREKLFF TGTGCCAGCAGCCCTACTTTGACAGGGGTACGGGAAAAACTGTTTTTT
TRBJ2-5 NA TRBV5-1 TRBD2 CASSISGGGETQYF TGCGCCAGCAGCATAAGCGGGGGCGGGGAGACCCAGTACTTC
TRBJ1-5 NA TRBV7-9 NA CASSLTGNQPQHF TGTGCCAGCAGCTTAACCGGGAATCAGCCCCAGCATTTT
TRBJ2-7 NA TRBV10-2 TRBD1 CASSRQGSYEQYF TGCGCCAGCAGCCGACAGGGGTCCTACGAGCAGTACTTC
TRBJ2-4 NA TRBV18 NA CASSHTGDLAKNIQYF TGTGCCAGCTCACACACAGGTGACCTAGCCAAAAACATTCAGTACTTC
TRBJ1-5 NA TRBV19 NA CASTRRNQPQHF TGTGCCAGTACCCGTCGCAATCAGCCCCAGCATTTT
TRBJ1-3 NA TRBV28 TRBD1 CASSWTGAGNTIYF TGTGCCAGCAGTTGGACAGGGGCTGGAAACACCATATATTTT
TRBJ1-2 NA TRBV5-6 TRBD1 CASSLLGQGLYGYTF TGTGCCAGCAGCTTGCTGGGACAGGGTCTTTATGGCTACACCTTC
TRBJ1-6 NA TRBV4-3 TRBD1 CASSHGDRVNSPLHF TGCGCCAGCAGCCATGGGGACAGGGTGAATTCACCCCTCCACTTT
TRBJ2-2 NA TRBV6-5 NA CASNGGRTGELFF TGTGCCAGCAATGGAGGTCGGACCGGGGAGCTGTTTTTT
TRBJ1-5 NA TRBV10-3 NA CAIRGDVAGQPQHF TGTGCCATCAGGGGAGATGTTGCGGGGCAGCCCCAGCATTTT
TRBJ2-2 NA TRBV3-1/TRBV3-2 NA CASSQDRGNTGELFF TGTGCCAGCAGCCAAGATCGGGGAAACACCGGGGAGCTGTTTTTT
TRBJ2-7 NA TRBV28 TRBD1 CASSTLRGRRYEQYF TGTGCCAGCAGTACCCTCAGGGGGCGTCGCTACGAGCAGTACTTC
TRBJ2-1 NA TRBV5-5 TRBD1 CASSYRGSYNEQFF TGTGCCAGCAGCTACAGGGGGTCCTACAATGAGCAGTTCTTC
TRBJ2-5 NA TRBV5-5 TRBD2 CASSLDGGGPQQETQYF TGTGCCAGCAGCTTGGATGGCGGGGGGCCACAACAAGAGACCCAGTACTTC
TRBJ2-3 NA TRBV9 NA CASSPNPSRDTQYF TGTGCCAGCAGCCCCAACCCGTCCCGGGATACGCAGTATTTT
TRBJ2-7 NA TRBV7-8 TRBD2 CASSLGDYIYEQYF TGTGCCAGCAGCTTAGGGGACTATATCTACGAGCAGTACTTC
TRBJ1-2 NA TRBV12-3/TRBV12-4 NA CASSLRGGYGYTF TGTGCCAGCAGTTTGAGGGGAGGCTATGGCTACACCTTC
TRBJ1-4 NA TRBV15 NA CATSRDGGDNEKLFF TGTGCCACCAGCAGAGATGGGGGGGATAATGAAAAACTGTTTTTT
TRBJ1-1 once TRBV19 NA CASSKGQLNTEAFF TGTGCCAGTAGTAAAGGACAGTTGAACACTGAAGCTTTCTTT
TRBJ2-3 NA TRBV4-1 NA CASSPSGDTQYF TGCGCCAGCAGCCCATCGGGGGATACGCAGTATTTT
TRBJ1-2 NA TRBV6-5 TRBD1 CASRPGGERGYTF TGTGCCAGCAGGCCAGGGGGCGAGAGAGGCTACACCTTC
TRBJ1-2 NA TRBV24-1 NA CATSDSRGGYGYTF TGTGCCACCAGTGATTCACGGGGTGGCTATGGCTACACCTTC
TRBJ2-3 NA TRBV5-4 NA CASSLSSGGPTDTQYF TGTGCCAGCAGCTTGTCCTCCGGGGGACCCACAGATACGCAGTATTTT
TRBJ1-5 few TRBV2 TRBD1 CASSELGTGGQPQHF TGTGCCAGCAGTGAATTGGGGACAGGAGGTCAGCCCCAGCATTTT
TRBJ1-2 NA TRBV28 TRBD1 CASSLTGVNYGYTF TGTGCCAGCAGCCTAACAGGGGTTAACTATGGCTACACCTTC
TRBJ1-6 NA TRBV4-1 NA CASSHDTSSYNSPLHF TGCGCCAGCAGCCACGACACGAGCTCCTATAATTCACCCCTCCACTTT
TRBJ2-5 NA TRBV28 NA CASSPLLEGRPETQYF TGTGCCAGCAGCCCCCTGTTGGAGGGGCGGCCAGAGACCCAGTACTTC
TRBJ2-7 once TRBV3-1/TRBV3-2 TRBD1 CASSQTGDEQYF TGTGCCAGCAGCCAGACAGGGGACGAGCAGTACTTC
TRBJ2-7 NA TRBV4-1 NA CASSQFQGSLYEQYF TGCGCCAGCAGCCAATTCCAGGGCTCCCTGTACGAGCAGTACTTC
TRBJ2-1 NA TRBV3-1/TRBV3-2 TRBD2 CASSQVLSGGNNEQFF TGTGCCAGCAGCCAAGTTCTTAGCGGGGGAAACAATGAGCAGTTCTTC
TRBJ2-7 NA TRBV18 TRBD2 CASSPPGLAGGLHEQYF TGTGCCAGCTCACCACCGGGACTAGCGGGGGGCCTCCACGAGCAGTACTTC
TRBJ1-5 once TRBV27 NA CASSRRTNEVSNQPQHF TGTGCCAGCAGCCGCCGTACGAACGAGGTTAGCAATCAGCCCCAGCATTTT
TRBJ2-1 NA TRBV6-6 TRBD1 CASSYGTGGEQFF TGTGCCAGCAGTTACGGGACAGGGGGTGAGCAGTTCTTC
TRBJ2-2 NA TRBV5-5 TRBD1 CASSLRQGADTGELFF TGTGCCAGCAGCTTGCGTCAGGGGGCCGACACCGGGGAGCTGTTTTTT
TRBJ2-5 NA TRBV3-1/TRBV3-2 TRBD1 CASSQGVGAGGETQYF TGTGCCAGCAGCCAAGGAGTCGGGGCAGGGGGAGAGACCCAGTACTTC
TRBJ2-2 NA TRBV2 NA CASTGAEGGELFF TGTGCCAGCACCGGGGCGGAGGGAGGGGAGCTGTTTTTT
TRBJ1-1 NA TRBV10-3 NA CAISESLAGNTEAFF TGTGCCATCAGTGAAAGTCTGGCAGGCAACACTGAAGCTTTCTTT
TRBJ2-5 NA TRBV7-7 TRBD1 CASSPTTGRQTQYF TGTGCCAGCAGCCCTACGACAGGGCGGCAGACCCAGTACTTC
TRBJ2-3 once TRBV5-6 TRBD2 CASSFSGEGATDTQYF TGTGCCAGCAGCTTCTCCGGGGAGGGCGCTACAGATACGCAGTATTTT
TRBJ2-7 NA TRBV3-1/TRBV3-2 NA CASSQGSLASSEQYF TGTGCCAGCAGCCAAGGTTCGCTAGCGTCAAGCGAGCAGTACTTC
TRBJ2-7 once TRBV11-2 NA CASSSPTVPYEQYF TGTGCCAGCAGCTCCCCTACGGTGCCCTACGAGCAGTACTTC
TRBJ2-5 NA TRBV7-8 TRBD1 CASSVRQGTVETQYF TGTGCCAGCAGCGTCAGACAGGGAACCGTAGAGACCCAGTACTTC
TRBJ1-4 NA TRBV11-3 NA CARLPRRGVEKLFF TGTGCCCGCTTACCTAGACGGGGAGTTGAAAAACTGTTTTTT
TRBJ1-1 once TRBV7-8 TRBD1 CASSLAQGVYTEAFF TGTGCCAGCAGCTTAGCTCAGGGGGTTTACACTGAAGCTTTCTTT
TRBJ2-1 NA TRBV29-1 TRBD2 CSVELAGERNEQFF TGCAGCGTTGAACTAGCGGGGGAGAGAAATGAGCAGTTCTTC